The rows below give T cell receptor beta chains drawn from one sample of a study of cytomegalovirus exposure and HLA in healthy donors. This table comes from immunoSEQ multiplex PCR, and its TCRdb copy is limited to in-frame clones, with some not included. The sample consists of 150,000 to 200,000 clones, more than 75% of them appearing once. The sample consisted of PBMCs. These receptor sequences come from a woman younger than 35 in good health and CMV-seronegative. Both conserved end residues are trimmed from each CDR3.

J gene	CDR3 length	V gene	CDR3 protein
TRBJ1-2	9	TRBV19	ASRTVSGYT
TRBJ1-4	12	TRBV5-1	ASSLSERGVSLF
TRBJ2-1	13	TRBV5-4	ASSSSPTEYNEQF
TRBJ2-4	11	TRBV27	ASHSSSKNIQY
TRBJ2-2	14	TRBV18	ASSPLGATNTGELF
TRBJ2-5	14	TRBV5-6	ASSGTGSSGGETQY
TRBJ2-7	11	TRBV5-4	ASSSRDSYEQY
TRBJ1-1	12	TRBV18	ASSPWQGNTEAF
TRBJ1-1	11	TRBV7-3	ASSYLRVGEAF
TRBJ1-1	11	TRBV5-1	ASNEQGKTEAF
TRBJ2-7	12	TRBV2	ASTPGSGLYEQY
TRBJ2-3	12	TRBV19	ASSLTLAEDTQY
TRBJ2-1	13	TRBV13	ASSSTGGGRIGQF
TRBJ1-4	12	TRBV30	AWSPQGVAEKLF
TRBJ2-7	13	TRBV7-2	ASSWQGTGSYEQY
TRBJ2-2	16	TRBV7-9	ASSLPPGGNANTGELF
TRBJ1-1	13	TRBV27	ASSLFVAENTEAF
TRBJ2-7	12	TRBV9	ASSVAGTAYEQY
TRBJ1-1	11	TRBV30	AWSVNRNTEAF
TRBJ2-7	14	TRBV6-1	ASSDFLGTASYEQY
TRBJ1-1	14	TRBV7-9	ASSLRQGALNTEAF
TRBJ1-1	12	TRBV4-1	ASSQETANTEAF
TRBJ2-2	13	TRBV5-1	ASGRQGWDTGELF
TRBJ2-2	14	TRBV6-6	ASSRTGTGVTGELF
TRBJ2-1	14	TRBV27	ASSWGDGTDPNEQF
TRBJ1-3	15	TRBV5-1	ASSKRTGTYSGNTIY
TRBJ1-5	12	TRBV19	ASSNGRGNQPQH
TRBJ1-6	13	TRBV11-3	ASSQDRARDSPLH
TRBJ2-7	12	TRBV19	ASNHGGASYEQY
TRBJ1-2	10	TRBV9	ASSVDGEGYT
TRBJ1-6	13	TRBV19	ASSMGQLETSPLH
TRBJ1-2	13	TRBV6-5	ASSYHGLTLGGYT
TRBJ1-2	14	TRBV4-2	ASSHSGLDENYGYT
TRBJ1-1	15	TRBV7-2	ASSLNPPGTGNTEAF
TRBJ1-1	12	TRBV5-1	ASSSRTGNTEAF
TRBJ1-3	15	TRBV7-8	ASSLAVEGNLGNTIY
TRBJ2-7	15	TRBV27	ASRRDLAGGSSYEQY
TRBJ1-2	12	TRBV6-1	ASRRQGALGGYT
TRBJ1-1	14	TRBV25-1	ASGGGRRGRGAEAF
TRBJ2-7	13	TRBV2	ASSWAGTSSGEQY
TRBJ2-7	13	TRBV6-1	ASSELLELSYEQY
TRBJ2-5	13	TRBV5-1	ASTIAGTYQETQY
TRBJ1-5	13	TRBV6-1	ASGRTPSGNQPQH
TRBJ2-7	9	TRBV11-2	ASSPGYEQY
TRBJ2-1	14	TRBV11-2	ASSLFRGRSYNEQF
TRBJ2-3	11	TRBV19	ASSDRRGDTQY
TRBJ2-5	14	TRBV7-7	ASSLGLNRAGETQY
TRBJ1-1	12	TRBV5-6	ASSSWTGETEAF
TRBJ2-5	12	TRBV6-1	ASTIGYGGETQY
TRBJ2-7	12	TRBV29-1	SVEVPRGVDEQY